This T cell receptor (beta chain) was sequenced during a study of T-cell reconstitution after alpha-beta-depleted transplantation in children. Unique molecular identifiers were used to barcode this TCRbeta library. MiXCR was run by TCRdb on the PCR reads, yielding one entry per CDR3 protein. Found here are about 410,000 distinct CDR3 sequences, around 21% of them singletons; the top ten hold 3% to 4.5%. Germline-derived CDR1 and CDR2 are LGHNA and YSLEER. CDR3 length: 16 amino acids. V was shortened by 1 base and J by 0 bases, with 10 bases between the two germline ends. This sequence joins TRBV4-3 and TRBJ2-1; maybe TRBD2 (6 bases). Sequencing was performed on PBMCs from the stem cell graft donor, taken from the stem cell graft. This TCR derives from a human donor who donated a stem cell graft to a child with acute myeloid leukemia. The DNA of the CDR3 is TGCGCCAGCAGCCAAGCTCCTAGCGTCTCCTACAATGAGCAGTTCTTC. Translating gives CASSQAPSVSYNEQFF.